The next 19 T cell receptor beta chains were all read from a single sample in a study of beta chain features in type 1 diabetes. Their antigens remain unidentified. Study conclusions and caveats: Type 1 diabetes patients showed a moderate but significant shortening of TCRB CDR3s in all four CD4+ subsets.

Reverse transcription of all isolated RNA meant that expressed TCRB transcripts were sequenced. The repertoire was sequenced with immunoSEQ multiplex PCR; TCRdb's copy has only in-frame clones and lacks some. The top ten hold more than 0.009% of the sample, which has about 260,000 clones, approximately 25% seen once. Sequencing was performed on naive CD4+ T cells from blood. These receptors were obtained from a woman under 40 with type 1 diabetes.

V usage is TRBV7-8 and J usage is TRBJ2-2; D gene uncertain. Germline V gene data show CDR1 as SGHVS and CDR2 as FQNEAQ. This CDR3 spans 14 amino acids. Trimming took 5 bases from V and 1 from J, leaving 8 bases between them. The CDR3 DNA follows: TGTGCCAGCAGCCGAAAACAGAACACCGGGGAGCTGTTTTTT. It encodes CASSRKQNTGELFF.

Concerning this clone itself: At the DNA level, this CDR3 is encoded by other sequences in the same sample as well. This sequence joins TRBV18 and TRBJ2-5; no definite D call. CDR3 size: 12 residues. V was clipped by 3 bases and J by 2 bases, with 4 bases between them. The germline V gene encodes CDR1 KGHSH and CDR2 LQKENI. The CDR3 region is CASSPRQETQYF. DNA of the CDR3: TGTGCCAGCTCACCGAGGCAAGAGACCCAGTACTTC.

This clone was counted a few times. The chain couples TRBV11-3 to TRBJ2-5; tentatively, D is TRBD2 (5 bases). V lost 2 bases, J lost 4 bases, and 11 bases lay in between. Germline values: CDR1 SGHNT, CDR2 YENEEA. The CDR3 covers 14 residues. CDR3 sequence: CASSLSLGAETQYF. CDR3 nucleotides: TGTGCCAGCAGCTTAAGTTTGGGAGCAGAGACCCAGTACTTC.

CDR3 sequence reads: CSVVGASATDTQYF. CDR3 bases: TGCAGCGTTGTGGGAGCTAGCGCCACAGATACGCAGTATTTT. The V call is TRBV29-1, the J call TRBJ2-3, with D tentatively TRBD2 (6 bases). This CDR3 contains 14 residues. V was cut by 4 bases and J by 2 bases, with 13 bases left in between. Germline V gives CDR1 SQVTM, CDR2 ANQGSEA.

The chain couples TRBV29-1 to TRBJ2-5; TRBD1 matches 10 bases. CDR1 and CDR2 (germline): SQVTM, ANQGSEA. This CDR3 is 13 amino acids long. V was pared by 7 bases and J by 5 bases, with 7 bases of the junction left unmatched. CDR3 sequence: CSADRGLRETQYF. CDR3 in DNA: TGCAGCGCTGACAGGGGGCTTCGGGAGACCCAGTACTTC.

The V gene is TRBV7-2, the J gene TRBJ2-2; D is undetermined. The CDR3 is made up of 15 amino acids. Germline V CDR1 and CDR2: SGHTA, FQGNSA. The V and J ends lost 2 bases and 0 bases respectively, with 7 bases between them. Here the CDR3 reads CASSLRLTNTGELFF. The CDR3 DNA follows: TGTGCCAGCAGCTTAAGACTGACGAACACCGGGGAGCTGTTTTTT.

The rearrangement uses TRBV30 and TRBJ1-4; 8 nucleotides match TRBD1. V was pared by 3 bases and J by 11 bases, with 5 bases of the junction left unmatched. Germline values: CDR1 GTSNPN, CDR2 SVGIG (reference sequence). This CDR3 is 12 amino acids long. The CDR3 region is CAWRLQGGKLFF. For the CDR3, the DNA is TGTGCCTGGAGGCTACAGGGGGGTAAACTGTTTTTT. The full variable domain, in which reference TRBV30 and TRBJ1-4 provide the parts outside the CDR3, is SQTIHQWPATLVQPVGSPLSLECTVEGTSNPNLYWYRQAAGRGLQLLFYSVGIGQISSEVPQNLSASRPQDRQFILSSKKLLLSDSGFYLCAWRLQGGKLFFGSGTQLSVL.

This clone appeared a few times. V and J are TRBV5-1 and TRBJ2-5, with 8 positions matching TRBD1. CDR1 is SGHRS and CDR2 is YFSETQ in the germline V gene. The CDR3 consists of 16 residues. V dropped 2 bases and J dropped 0; count of bases not matched to a gene: 6. As DNA, the CDR3 is TGCGCCAGCAGCTTTCTCGGACAGGGATACCAAGAGACCCAGTACTTC. This translates into CASSFLGQGYQETQYF.

The chain employs TRBV9 and TRBJ1-6; D gene unclear. V was cut by 0 bases and J by 7 bases, with 11 bases left in between. Germline V CDR1 and CDR2: SGDLS, YYNGEE. The CDR3 has 15 amino acids. This CDR3 is CASSVALKANSPLHF. CDR3 coding DNA: TGTGCCAGCAGCGTAGCGTTGAAAGCCAATTCACCCCTCCACTTT.

The V call is TRBV6-5, the J call TRBJ1-2; weak D call: TRBD1 (5 bases). Germline V CDR1 and CDR2: MNHEY, SVGAGI. CDR3 length equals 13 residues. The V end was cut by 7 bases, the J end by 8 bases, with 17 bases between. The DNA of the CDR3 is TGTGCCAGCATCCCAGGGCCTACTAGCGGCTACACCTTC. Translation gives CASIPGPTSGYTF.

The V and J genes are TRBV7-9 and TRBJ1-1; D not certain. The CDR3 runs to 15 residues. Germline V CDR1 and CDR2: SEHNR, FQNEAQ (reference sequence). The V end was cut by 4 bases, the J end by 0 bases, with 12 bases between. CDR3: CASSSGSPMNTEAFF. The CDR3 coding sequence is TGTGCCAGCAGCTCAGGCAGCCCAATGAACACTGAAGCTTTCTTT.

This chain uses TRBV7-9 with TRBJ2-7; 9 bases line up with TRBD1. Trimming removed 5 bases from V and 0 bases from J; junction bases left unmatched: 8. The germline V gene has CDR1 SEHNR and CDR2 FQNEAQ (reference sequence). The CDR3 is 16 residues long. CDR3 loop: CASSRPGQGHSYEQYF. CDR3 nucleotide sequence: TGTGCCAGCAGCCGTCCCGGACAGGGGCACTCCTACGAGCAGTACTTC.

This clone was counted a few times. This chain uses TRBV30 with TRBJ1-2, with D tentatively TRBD1 (6 bases). Germline V gene sequence: CDR1 GTSNPN, CDR2 SVGIG (reference sequence). Between the trimmed V and J ends, which lost 4 bases and 0 bases, there was a span of 9 bases. The CDR3 is 13 amino acids. CDR3 coding DNA: TGTGCCTGGAAGGACAGCGCTAACTATGGCTACACCTTC. Its translation is CAWKDSANYGYTF.

The chain recombines TRBV4-1 with TRBJ2-7, with 9 nucleotides matching TRBD2. With V trimmed by 4 bases and J by 3 bases, 7 bases remained unmatched. Germline loops: CDR1 MGHRA, CDR2 YSYEKL. There are 15 residues in the CDR3. This CDR3 is CASSPRIAGVYEQYF. In DNA, the CDR3 is TGCGCCAGCAGCCCCCGGATAGCGGGAGTCTACGAGCAGTACTTC.

J is TRBJ1-5 and V is TRBV7-8; the D is unclear. The CDR3 is 13 residues long. The germline V gene has CDR1 SGHVS and CDR2 FQNEAQ. V gave up 2 bases and J gave up 4 bases, with 6 bases separating them. The CDR3 DNA sequence: TGTGCCAGCAGCTTAACGGGGAATCAGCCCCAGCATTTT. Its protein product is CASSLTGNQPQHF.

This clone was counted only a few times. The chain carries TRBV18 and TRBJ1-1, with D unresolved. The CDR3 consists of 14 residues. Germline V lookup: CDR1 KGHSH, CDR2 LQKENI. V was trimmed by 6 bases and J by 2 bases, leaving 13 bases between them. DNA of the CDR3: TGTGCCAGCTCCCCGAAGGAGCGAAACACTGAAGCTTTCTTT. It encodes CASSPKERNTEAFF.

The chain's CDR3 is CSVRGQRANTEAFF. The CDR3 coding sequence is TGCAGCGTTCGGGGACAGCGCGCCAACACTGAAGCTTTCTTT. The rearrangement uses TRBV29-1 and TRBJ1-1; 7 nucleotides agree with TRBD1. Trimming at V came to 5 bases and at J to 2 bases, leaving 8 bases not matched to a gene. Germline V CDR1 and CDR2: SQVTM, ANQGSEA. The CDR3 covers 14 residues.

This clone was seen a few times. This chain connects TRBV9 to TRBJ2-4; the match to TRBD2 covers 12 bases. Per germline, CDR1 SGDLS and CDR2 YYNGEE. J gave up 7 bases and V 4 bases, and 3 bases lay outside the gene matches. This CDR3 contains 14 residues. The CDR3 is CASSLGLAGNIQYF. Written as DNA, the CDR3 is TGTGCCAGCAGCCTAGGACTAGCGGGGAACATTCAGTACTTC. The complete variable domain, with remaining parts taken from reference TRBV9 and TRBJ2-4, reads DSGVTQTPKHLITATGQRVTLRCSPRSGDLSVYWYQQSLDQGLQFLIQYYNGEERAKGNILERFSAQQFPDLHSELNLSSLELGDSALYFCASSLGLAGNIQYFGAGTRLSVL.

The J gene is TRBJ2-1, the V gene TRBV7-3; maybe TRBD2 (5 bases). This CDR3 contains 16 residues. Germline CDR1 SGHTA, CDR2 FQGTGA. V was pared by 5 bases and J by 3 bases, with 17 bases between. The chain's CDR3 is CASSPTGRDNYNEQFF. The CDR3 bases are TGTGCCAGCAGCCCGACGGGCCGGGATAACTACAATGAGCAGTTCTTC.